This TCR beta chain stems from a study of identifying expanded T cells in peripheral blood. V trimming: 4 bases; J trimming: 4 bases; junction bases outside the gene matches: 7. Germline CDR1 KGHSH, CDR2 LQKENI. This CDR3 region has 15 residues. During the collection period, no donor immune events like infections were recorded. To note about this clone: Its cognate antigen is unknown.

Study results and limitations: Approximately 2-week clone count variance significantly increased as total template count grew. Over two and four weeks, about 17 and 20 clones changed, versus approximately 1.1 between replicates.

The assay was immunoSEQ multiplex PCR, and TCRdb's table has in-frame clones only and misses some. Here the sample spans 90,000 to 100,000 clones, approximately 85% being singletons. This clonotype was obtained from a person between 18 and 69 years old in good health. The sample was blood. The chain joins TRBV18 to TRBJ2-1; 7 positions match TRBD1. As DNA, the CDR3 is TGTGCCAGCTCACTCGTGACAGGGAAATACAATGAGCAGTTCTTC. Translating it yields CASSLVTGKYNEQFF.